The 22 T cell receptor beta chains reported below all come from one sample, sequenced in a study of blood T cell repertoires in COVID-19. Clones were sequenced by immunoSEQ multiplex PCR, and TCRdb holds only the in-frame ones, with some missing. The repertoire has 150,000 to 200,000 clones, about 89% of them found once; the top ten carry about 2.6%. Sequencing used peripheral blood. All receptors come from a man aged 55 to 70 with acute or convalescent COVID-19.

This chain connects TRBV19 to TRBJ2-1, with TRBD2 matching 12 bases. The CDR3 runs to 19 residues. Germline V gives CDR1 LNHDA, CDR2 SQIVND (reference sequence). V gave up 5 bases and J gave up 1 base; unmatched junction bases: 12. CDR3 sequence: CASSARLAGAIFSYNEQFF. The DNA of the CDR3 is TGTGCCAGTAGTGCCCGACTAGCGGGGGCCATCTTTTCCTACAATGAGCAGTTCTTC.

The chain is built from TRBV11-2 and TRBJ2-7; 7 bases agree with TRBD1. The trim removed 6 bases at V and 4 bases at J, leaving 3 bases unmatched. Per germline, CDR1 SGHAT and CDR2 FQNNGV. The CDR3 has 12 residues. DNA for the CDR3: TGTGCCAGCAGAGGGACAGTTTACGAGCAGTACTTC. Amino acids: CASRGTVYEQYF. Variable domain in full (rest from reference TRBV11-2 and TRBJ2-7): EAGVAQSPRYKIIEKRQSVAFWCNPISGHATLYWYQQILGQGPKLLIQFQNNGVVDDSQLPKDRFSAERLKGVDSTLKIQPAKLEDSAVYLCASRGTVYEQYFGPGTRLTVT.

The chain carries TRBV7-2 and TRBJ2-5, with TRBD2 matching over 7 bases. Germline CDR1 and CDR2: SGHTA and FQGNSA. This CDR3 region has 15 residues. J lost 2 bases, V lost 5 bases, and 8 bases had no gene match. DNA for the CDR3: TGTGCCAGCAGCCCCAGCGGGGTCCAACAAGAGACCCAGTACTTC. Amino acid sequence: CASSPSGVQQETQYF.

The gene calls are TRBV4-1 and TRBJ2-2, with 8 bases lining up with TRBD1. From germline, CDR1 is MGHRA and CDR2 YSYEKL. Germline trimming cut 0 bases from V and 0 bases from J; bases unmatched to any gene: 6. This CDR3 comprises 18 residues. The CDR3 sequence: CASSQENGQGANTGELFF. The CDR3 DNA follows: TGCGCCAGCAGCCAAGAAAACGGACAGGGCGCGAACACCGGGGAGCTGTTTTTT.

V usage is TRBV10-2 and J usage is TRBJ2-4; D perhaps matches TRBD2 (6 bases). Germline V gene lookup returns CDR1 WSHSY and CDR2 SAAADI. V was pared by 0 bases and J by 8 bases, with 14 bases between. This CDR3 region has 15 residues. The CDR3 DNA follows: TGCGCCAGCAGTGAGTCCGGACTCCCGGGGGACATTCAGTACTTC. This gives the protein CASSESGLPGDIQYF.

This chain joins TRBV12-3 or TRBV12-4 and TRBJ2-1; D gene ambiguous. The length of the CDR3 is 12 residues. V was pared by 4 bases and J by 7 bases, with 8 bases between. The DNA of the CDR3 is TGTGCCAGCAGTTACTCTCGGAATGAGCAGTTCTTC. Protein: CASSYSRNEQFF.

CDR3 in amino acids: CASSQGLGRGGNTDTQYF. CDR3 nucleotides: TGTGCCAGCAGCCAAGGACTGGGGCGGGGGGGCAACACAGATACGCAGTATTTT. This rearrangement joins TRBV3-1 (or the pseudogene TRBV3-2) to TRBJ2-3; 9 positions match TRBD2. V lost 1 base to trimming and J lost 2 bases; unmatched junction nucleotides: 10. Germline loops: CDR1 LGHDT, CDR2 YNNKEL (reference sequence). CDR3 size: 18 residues.

This clone appeared once. This sequence joins TRBV11-2 and TRBJ2-1; no definite D call. Germline lookup yields CDR1 SGHAT and CDR2 FQNNGV. This CDR3 has 14 residues. V lost 1 base and J lost 5, with 9 bases in between. CDR3 nucleotides: TGTGCCAGCAGCTTAGGTGTGGCGGACAATGAGCAGTTCTTC. Residues: CASSLGVADNEQFF.

V usage is TRBV3-1 (or the pseudogene TRBV3-2) and J usage is TRBJ1-4; 9 nucleotides agree with TRBD1. V lost 4 bases to trimming and J lost 5 bases; unmatched junction nucleotides: 8. The CDR3 has 16 amino acids. Looked up from germline, CDR1 is LGHDT and CDR2 is YNNKEL (reference sequence). CDR3 sequence (DNA): TGTGCCAGCAGCCGCCGGACCGGGACAGGGAATGAAAAACTGTTTTTT. Translation gives CASSRRTGTGNEKLFF.

This chain connects TRBV2 to TRBJ1-2, with 8 bases identical to TRBD1. The J segment lost 8 bases and the V segment lost 7 bases, leaving 9 bases of the junction unmatched. Per the germline V gene, CDR1 is SNHLY and CDR2 is FYNNEI. This CDR3 has 13 residues. CDR3 sequence: CASKADRVGGYTF. CDR3 nucleotides: TGTGCCAGCAAAGCGGACAGGGTGGGAGGCTACACCTTC.

This chain uses TRBV9 with TRBJ2-1; maybe TRBD1 (6 bases). CDR3 length: 15 residues. V was pared by 0 bases and J by 4 bases, with 11 bases between. Germline V CDR1 and CDR2: SGDLS, YYNGEE. CDR3 in amino acids: CASSVDRAQYNEQFF. CDR3 DNA: TGTGCCAGCAGCGTAGACAGGGCCCAATACAATGAGCAGTTCTTC. Drawing the rest from reference TRBV9 and TRBJ2-1, the complete variable domain is DSGVTQTPKHLITATGQRVTLRCSPRSGDLSVYWYQQSLDQGLQFLIQYYNGEERAKGNILERFSAQQFPDLHSELNLSSLELGDSALYFCASSVDRAQYNEQFFGPGTRLTVL.

The rearrangement uses TRBV30 and TRBJ2-7; 8 nucleotides line up with TRBD1. Germline V CDR1 and CDR2: GTSNPN, SVGIG (reference sequence). There are 16 residues in the CDR3. J was trimmed by 4 bases and V by 3 bases; bases with no gene match: 14. The CDR3 DNA follows: TGTGCCTGGAGCCCGGCCCCCGGGACAGGTTTTTACGAGCAGTACTTC. The encoded protein is CAWSPAPGTGFYEQYF.

This clone has only a few counts. The V call is TRBV9, the J call TRBJ1-1; the match to TRBD1 covers 8 bases. The CDR3 is 18 residues long. Germline CDR1 reads SGDLS; CDR2 reads YYNGEE. J gave up 1 base and V 0 bases, and 11 bases lay outside the gene matches. The CDR3 DNA sequence: TGTGCCAGCAGCGTAGCGGAAGGCAGGGGGCGTTCGAACACTGAAGCTTTCTTT. This gives the protein CASSVAEGRGRSNTEAFF.

The chain joins TRBV6-1 to TRBJ1-5, with D uncertain. Germline V gives CDR1 MNHNS, CDR2 SASEGT. CDR3 length: 16 amino acids. Trimming took 1 base from V and 0 from J, leaving 10 bases between them. The CDR3 sequence: CASSEETYYSNQPQHF. The CDR3 DNA is TGTGCCAGCAGTGAAGAGACGTACTATAGCAATCAGCCCCAGCATTTT.

The chain employs TRBV27 and TRBJ1-2, with 7 bases identical to TRBD1. J gave up 4 bases and V 7 bases, and 12 bases lay outside the gene matches. CDR3 size: 15 residues. From germline, CDR1 is MNHEY and CDR2 SMNVEV (reference sequence). The CDR3 is CASTHRQGVGYGYTF. The CDR3, as DNA: TGTGCCAGCACACACCGCCAGGGGGTGGGCTATGGCTACACCTTC.

Only one count was recorded for this clone. The chain uses TRBV11-2 and TRBJ2-3; D possibly corresponds to TRBD2 (6 bases). CDR3 length: 16 amino acids. Trimming left V 6 bases short and J 2 bases short, with 18 bases between. The V gene's germline CDR1 is SGHAT and CDR2 FQNNGV. The CDR3 is CASRSVAGPTTDTQYF. Written as DNA, the CDR3 is TGTGCCAGCAGATCAGTCGCGGGACCCACCACAGATACGCAGTATTTT.

The rearrangement uses TRBV2 and TRBJ2-7; D unresolved. Germline V gene sequence: CDR1 SNHLY, CDR2 FYNNEI. The CDR3 runs 14 residues. The V end was cut by 5 bases, the J end by 0 bases, with 11 bases between. Here the CDR3 DNA reads TGTGCCAGCAGTCAAACAATCGTCTCCTACGAGCAGTACTTC. As protein: CASSQTIVSYEQYF. Full variable domain (outside the CDR3, taken from reference TRBV2 and TRBJ2-7): EPEVTQTPSHQVTQMGQEVILRCVPISNHLYFYWYRQILGQKVEFLVSFYNNEISEKSEIFDDQFSVERPDGSNFTLKIRSTKLEDSAMYFCASSQTIVSYEQYFGPGTRLTVT.

The CDR3, as DNA: TGTGCCAGCAGCTTTTTTTTAGGGGGCCCTAAAGACTATGGCTACACCTTC. It codes for CASSFFLGGPKDYGYTF. The V and J genes are TRBV5-4 and TRBJ1-2; 7 bases align to TRBD1. CDR1 and CDR2 from the germline V gene are SGHNT and YYREEE (reference sequence). Germline trimming cut 2 bases from V and 3 bases from J; bases unmatched to any gene: 13. The CDR3 covers 17 residues.

The chain recombines TRBV6-5 with TRBJ1-4, with D maybe TRBD1 (5 bases). The V gene lost 5 bases and the J gene lost 8 bases, with 15 bases spanning the gap. In germline, CDR1 is MNHEY, CDR2 SVGAGI. The CDR3 sequence is 14 residues long. The CDR3 is CASSPQGGREKLFF. CDR3 in DNA: TGTGCCAGCAGTCCCCAGGGAGGACGGGAAAAACTGTTTTTT.

The chain is built from TRBV27 and TRBJ2-4; no clear D. The germline V gene encodes CDR1 MNHEY and CDR2 SMNVEV (reference sequence). The CDR3 consists of 16 residues. V was clipped by 3 bases and J by 0 bases, with 12 bases between them. CDR3 nucleotide sequence: TGTGCCAGCAGTTTCGCGCAGGCCCTAGCCAAAAACATTCAGTACTTC. Translated: CASSFAQALAKNIQYF.

The chain is built from TRBV14 and TRBJ1-1; D is unresolved. The CDR3 totals 14 residues. The V and J ends lost 5 bases and 3 bases respectively, with 13 bases between them. The V gene's germline CDR1 is SGHDN and CDR2 FVKESK. The CDR3 sequence: CASSSLGGYTEAFF. DNA of the CDR3: TGTGCCAGCAGCTCATTAGGCGGTTACACTGAAGCTTTCTTT.

V gene TRBV6-5 combines with J gene TRBJ2-7, with 8 bases matching TRBD2. J lost 6 bases, V lost 10 bases, and 8 bases had no gene match. The CDR3 runs to 12 residues. Germline V gene data show CDR1 as MNHEY and CDR2 as SVGAGI. Here the CDR3 reads CATNGGGAEQYF. The CDR3 DNA reads as TGTGCCACCAACGGGGGGGGCGCCGAGCAGTACTTC.